The 25 T cell receptor beta chains below were found in one sample sequenced in a study of identical twins. A single record per CDR3 protein comes from TCRdb applying MiXCR to the 5' RACE reads. Among around 100,000 distinct CDR3 sequences listed, 5.9% were seen once. Sequencing input: memory T cells sorted from blood. These receptors were taken from a woman between 45 and 60 years old in good health.

This clonotype has ten or more counts. The rearrangement links TRBV4-2 to TRBJ2-4; a weak D match, TRBD1 (5 bases). V dropped 1 base and J dropped 0 bases, with 10 bases sitting between them. Germline loops: CDR1 LGHNA, CDR2 YNFKEQ. The CDR3 totals 16 residues. The CDR3 DNA is TGTGCCAGCAGCCAAGGTGGGGCAGAAGCCAAAAACATTCAGTACTTC. This encodes CASSQGGAEAKNIQYF.

This clonotype was counted at least ten times. The chain uses TRBV12-3 or TRBV12-4 and TRBJ2-7; D possibly matches TRBD1 or TRBD2 (6 bases each). V was shortened by 4 bases and J by 7 bases, with 20 bases between the two germline ends. The CDR3 is 15 residues long. In nucleotides, the CDR3 is TGTGCCAGCAGTTCCTCCCAGGAGGGGGTTTGGGAGCAGTACTTC. As protein: CASSSSQEGVWEQYF.

The chain employs TRBV6-5 and TRBJ2-1; D gene ambiguous. This CDR3 has 13 residues. CDR1 is MNHEY, CDR2 SVGAGI, per germline. Trimming removed 5 bases at V and 3 bases at J, with 8 bases between. The CDR3: CASSPRSYNEQFF. The CDR3 coding sequence is TGTGCCAGCAGTCCCCGAAGCTACAATGAGCAGTTCTTC.

The rearrangement uses TRBV7-8 and TRBJ2-5, with a tentative D call TRBD1 (6 bases). This CDR3 is built from 13 residues. The V gene lost 5 bases and the J gene lost 5 bases, with 12 bases spanning the gap. Looked up from germline, CDR1 is SGHVS and CDR2 is FQNEAQ. The CDR3 DNA reads TGTGCCAGCAGCCCGGGGACAAGGGAGACCCAGTACTTC. It specifies CASSPGTRETQYF.

This clonotype is medium-sized. V is TRBV5-1 and J is TRBJ1-2; no reliable D call. This CDR3 comprises 15 residues. Germline CDR1 is SGHRS and CDR2 is YFSETQ. V was shortened by 4 bases and J by 2 bases, with 15 bases between the two germline ends. Here the CDR3 reads CASSAGSYSNYGYTF. The DNA for the CDR3 is TGCGCCAGCAGCGCCGGGAGCTACTCCAACTATGGCTACACCTTC. The full variable domain, its missing parts supplied by reference TRBV5-1 and TRBJ1-2, is KAGVTQTPRYLIKTRGQQVTLSCSPISGHRSVSWYQQTPGQGLQFLFEYFSETQRNKGNFPGRFSGRQFSNSRSEMNVSTLELGDSALYLCASSAGSYSNYGYTFGSGTRLTVV.

The table lists this clonotype with a few counts. With a much larger clone just one base away, this may be a read error. The chain employs TRBV5-1 and TRBJ2-7; weak D call: TRBD1 (6 bases). Germline V gene lookup returns CDR1 SGHRS and CDR2 YFSETQ. The V gene lost 0 bases and the J gene lost 7 bases, with 8 bases spanning the gap. The CDR3 sequence is 12 residues long. The CDR3 sequence: CASSLAGTEQYF. CDR3 DNA sequence: TGCGCCAGCAGCTTGGCCGGGACAGAGCAGTACTTC.

The rearrangement joins TRBV6-5 to TRBJ2-1; 13 nucleotides match TRBD2. The V gene end was trimmed by 4 bases and the J gene end by 8 bases; junction bases not matched to a gene: 8. The CDR3 sequence is 16 residues long. Germline loops: CDR1 MNHEY, CDR2 SVGAGI. The CDR3 protein is CASSWRTSGRDYEQFF. The CDR3 region has the DNA TGTGCCAGCAGTTGGAGGACTAGCGGGAGAGACTATGAGCAGTTCTTC.

This clonotype was detected ten times or more. This chain links TRBV18 with TRBJ1-4, with 8 bases matching TRBD1. Germline V gene data show CDR1 as KGHSH and CDR2 as LQKENI. The junction had 1 base not matched to a gene; V was cut back by 3 bases and J by 4 bases. The CDR3 runs to 14 residues. CDR3 loop: CASSPTGVNEKLFF. The DNA for the CDR3 is TGTGCCAGCTCACCGACAGGGGTTAATGAAAAACTGTTTTTT.

The chain couples TRBV12-3 or TRBV12-4 to TRBJ2-3; no clear D gene. The CDR3 loop spans 12 amino acids. V was trimmed by 7 bases and J by 2 bases, leaving 7 bases between them. The CDR3 spells CASMRDTDTQYF. For the CDR3, the DNA is TGTGCCAGCATGCGCGACACAGATACGCAGTATTTT.

This clonotype was counted a few times. The chain employs TRBV18 and TRBJ1-5; D is possibly TRBD1 (6 bases). In germline, CDR1 is KGHSH, CDR2 LQKENI. The CDR3 is 16 residues long. The V end was cut by 4 bases, the J end by 7 bases, with 20 bases between. CDR3 coding DNA: TGTGCCAGCTCACTCAAACCTTTGACAGGCGGGCAGCCCCAGCATTTT. It specifies CASSLKPLTGGQPQHF.

This clonotype turned up a few times. V is TRBV21-1 and J is TRBJ2-7. TRBV21-1 is deemed a pseudogene. The CDR3 is 14 residues long. CDR3 in DNA: TGTGCCTCCATACTGGGCACAGCCTACTACGAGCAGTACGTC. Residues: CASILGTAYYEQYV.

This clonotype was recorded at least ten times. The chain joins TRBV4-1 to TRBJ2-1, with D perhaps matching TRBD2 (6 bases). The germline CDR1 and CDR2 sequences are MGHRA and YSYEKL. V was trimmed by 3 bases and J by 7 bases, leaving 13 bases between them. CDR3 length equals 14 residues. The CDR3 region has the DNA TGCGCCAGCAGCCAGGTGACTGGGGGGAATGAGCAGTTCTTC. Translated: CASSQVTGGNEQFF.

This clonotype was seen ten or more times. This sequence joins TRBV14 and TRBJ2-3; D ambiguous. Trimming removed 4 bases at V and 6 bases at J, with 8 bases between. The CDR3 loop spans 12 amino acids. Looked up from germline, CDR1 is SGHDN and CDR2 is FVKESK. CDR3 in amino acids: CASSLYGDTQYF. The CDR3 coding sequence is TGTGCCAGCAGCCTTTATGGGGATACGCAGTATTTT.

The chain couples TRBV28 to TRBJ2-7, with D perhaps matching TRBD1 (6 bases). The length of the CDR3 is 14 residues. CDR1 MDHEN and CDR2 SYDVKM come from the germline V gene. The V end lost 7 bases, the J end lost 3 bases, and 16 bases lay between the germline ends. Here the CDR3 reads CASKQGGKDYEQYF. The CDR3 region has the DNA TGTGCCAGCAAACAGGGTGGGAAGGACTACGAGCAGTACTTC.

This clonotype was seen a handful of times. The J gene is TRBJ2-7, the V gene TRBV2; 8 bases are shared with TRBD2. Unmatched junction bases numbered 13, after V lost 2 bases and J lost 4 bases. Germline V lookup: CDR1 SNHLY, CDR2 FYNNEI. The CDR3 consists of 17 residues. The CDR3 sequence is CASSEIKAGAASYEQYV. Written as DNA, the CDR3 is TGTGCCAGCAGTGAAATTAAAGCGGGGGCGGCATCGTACGAGCAGTACGTC.

This clonotype was picked up many times. The chain has TRBV30 and TRBJ1-1; 8 bases map to TRBD1. Trimming at V came to 4 bases and at J to 7 bases, leaving 11 bases not matched to a gene. CDR1 is GTSNPN, CDR2 SVGIG, per germline (reference sequence). This CDR3 region has 14 residues. This chain's CDR3 is CAWIQGAGGDEAFF. The CDR3 DNA is TGTGCCTGGATCCAAGGTGCAGGGGGCGATGAAGCTTTCTTT. Together with reference TRBV30 and TRBJ1-1, the CDR3 gives the full variable domain: SQTIHQWPATLVQPVGSPLSLECTVEGTSNPNLYWYRQAAGRGLQLLFYSVGIGQISSEVPQNLSASRPQDRQFILSSKKLLLSDSGFYLCAWIQGAGGDEAFFGQGTRLTVV.

The CDR3: CASSLEAGQGPREQYF. The CDR3 bases are TGTGCCAGCAGCTTAGAAGCTGGTCAGGGACCCCGCGAGCAGTACTTC. This chain uses TRBV7-9 with TRBJ2-7; D may be TRBD1 or TRBD2 (5 bases each). The germline V and J ends were trimmed by 1 base and 6 bases, with 19 bases remaining between them. The germline V gene encodes CDR1 SEHNR and CDR2 FQNEAQ (reference sequence). The CDR3 length is 16 residues.

This clonotype was seen many times. The gene calls are TRBV29-1 and TRBJ2-2, with TRBD1 as a possible D gene (5 bases). This CDR3 region has 14 residues. V was cut by 7 bases and J by 0 bases, with 12 bases left in between. The germline V gene has CDR1 SQVTM and CDR2 ANQGSEA. DNA for the CDR3: TGCAGCGCGACCGACAGAACGAACACCGGGGAGCTGTTTTTT. Its protein is CSATDRTNTGELFF.

This clonotype was detected a few times. The chain couples TRBV11-2 to TRBJ2-1; the match to TRBD1 covers 7 bases. V shed 5 bases and J 7 bases; nucleotides not matched to a gene: 8. The CDR3 spans 14 residues. The germline V gene has CDR1 SGHAT and CDR2 FQNNGV. The DNA of the CDR3 is TGTGCCAGCAGCGCTCAACAGGGGATTAATGAGCAGTTCTTC. Protein sequence: CASSAQQGINEQFF.

This clonotype was detected ten times or more. The V and J genes are TRBV20-1 and TRBJ2-3; 7 nucleotides line up with TRBD1. From germline, CDR1 is DFQATT and CDR2 SNEGSKA (reference sequence). This CDR3 has 14 residues. The trim removed 6 bases at V and 1 base at J, leaving 7 bases unmatched. The CDR3 loop is CSAARQGGTDTQYF. The CDR3, as DNA: TGCAGTGCAGCTAGACAGGGTGGCACAGATACGCAGTATTTT.

This clonotype occurred a few times. The chain links TRBV3-1 to TRBJ1-5; tentatively, D is TRBD1 (6 bases). Germline V gene lookup returns CDR1 LGHDT and CDR2 YNNKEL (reference sequence). V was trimmed by 1 base and J by 2 bases, leaving 9 bases between them. The CDR3 covers 15 residues. The CDR3 is CASSQVSGGNQPQHF. CDR3 nucleotide sequence: TGTGCCAGCAGCCAAGTTTCAGGGGGCAATCAGCCCCAGCATTTT.

This clonotype was observed at least ten times. The rearrangement uses TRBV27 and TRBJ2-7; 13 bases fit TRBD2. Germline V gene data show CDR1 as MNHEY and CDR2 as SMNVEV (reference sequence). CDR3 length: 14 amino acids. V was pared by 5 bases and J by 5 bases, with 3 bases of the junction left unmatched. CDR3 nucleotides: TGTGCCAGCAGTCCCGGGACTAGCGGGAACGAGCAGTACTTC. Amino acids: CASSPGTSGNEQYF.

This clonotype was counted ten times or more. The rearrangement joins TRBV24-1 to TRBJ2-1, with 9 bases lining up with TRBD1. The V segment lost 3 bases and the J segment 10 bases; nucleotides outside the gene matches: 9. Germline V gives CDR1 KGHDR, CDR2 SFDVKD. The CDR3 runs 15 residues. For the CDR3, the DNA is TGTGCCACCAGTGATAGACAGGGGGGAGCGGGAGAGCAGTTCTTC. Its protein is CATSDRQGGAGEQFF.

The chain combines TRBV5-1 with TRBJ1-3; TRBD1 matches at 10 bases. The CDR3 has 14 amino acids. Germline V CDR1 and CDR2: SGHRS, YFSETQ. J lost 8 bases, V lost 4 bases, and 6 bases had no gene match. CDR3 sequence reads: CASSRTGGADTIYF. CDR3 DNA sequence: TGCGCCAGCAGCCGGACAGGGGGAGCCGACACCATATATTTT.

In its sample, this clonotype was seen many times. This chain joins TRBV4-2 and TRBJ2-1; D is ambiguous. With 1 base removed from V and 5 bases from J, the gap between germline ends came to 15 bases. Germline V CDR1 and CDR2: LGHNA, YNFKEQ. The CDR3 consists of 16 residues. The CDR3 region is CASSQGMVAGNNEQFF. The CDR3 nucleotides read TGTGCCAGCAGCCAAGGAATGGTAGCCGGCAACAATGAGCAGTTCTTC.